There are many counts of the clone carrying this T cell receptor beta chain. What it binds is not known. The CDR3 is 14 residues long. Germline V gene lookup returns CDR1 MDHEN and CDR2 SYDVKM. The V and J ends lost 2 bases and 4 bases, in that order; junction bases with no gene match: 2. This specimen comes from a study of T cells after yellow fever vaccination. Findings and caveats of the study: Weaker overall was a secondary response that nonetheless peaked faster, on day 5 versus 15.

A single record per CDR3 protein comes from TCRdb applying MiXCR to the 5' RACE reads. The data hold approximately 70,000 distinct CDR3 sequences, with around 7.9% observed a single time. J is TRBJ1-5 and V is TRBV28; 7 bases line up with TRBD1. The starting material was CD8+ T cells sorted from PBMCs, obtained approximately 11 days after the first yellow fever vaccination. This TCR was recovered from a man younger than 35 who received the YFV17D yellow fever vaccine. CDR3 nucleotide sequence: TGTGCCAGCAGTTTAACAGGGGATAATCAGCCCCAGCATTTT. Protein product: CASSLTGDNQPQHF.